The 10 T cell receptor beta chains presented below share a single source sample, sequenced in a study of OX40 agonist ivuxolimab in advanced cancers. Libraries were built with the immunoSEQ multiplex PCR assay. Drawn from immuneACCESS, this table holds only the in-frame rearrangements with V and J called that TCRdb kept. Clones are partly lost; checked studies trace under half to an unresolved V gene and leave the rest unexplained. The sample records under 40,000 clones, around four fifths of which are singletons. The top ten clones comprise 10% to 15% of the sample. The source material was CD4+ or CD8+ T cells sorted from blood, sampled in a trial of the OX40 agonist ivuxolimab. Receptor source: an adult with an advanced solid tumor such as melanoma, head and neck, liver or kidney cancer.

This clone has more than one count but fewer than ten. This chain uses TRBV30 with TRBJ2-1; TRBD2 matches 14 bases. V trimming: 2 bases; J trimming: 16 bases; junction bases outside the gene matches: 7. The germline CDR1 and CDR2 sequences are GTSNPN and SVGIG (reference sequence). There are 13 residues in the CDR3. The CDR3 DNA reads TGTGCCTGGAGTACCCGGACTAGCGGGGGGTTTTTCTTC. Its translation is CAWSTRTSGGFFF. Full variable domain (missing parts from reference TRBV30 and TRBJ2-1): SQTIHQWPATLVQPVGSPLSLECTVEGTSNPNLYWYRQAAGRGLQLLFYSVGIGQISSEVPQNLSASRPQDRQFILSSKKLLLSDSGFYLCAWSTRTSGGFFFGPGTRLTVL.

CDR3: CASSRKSSNYGYTF. The CDR3 coding sequence is TGTGCCAGCAGTCGAAAGTCCTCTAACTATGGCTACACCTTC. The gene calls are TRBV6-5 and TRBJ1-2; unclear D gene. The germline CDR1 and CDR2 sequences are MNHEY and SVGAGI. V was clipped by 5 bases and J by 0 bases, with 10 bases between them. The CDR3 runs to 14 residues.

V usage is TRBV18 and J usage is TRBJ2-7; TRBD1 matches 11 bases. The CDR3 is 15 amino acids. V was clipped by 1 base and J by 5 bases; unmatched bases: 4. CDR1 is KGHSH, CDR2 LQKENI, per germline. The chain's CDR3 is CASSPQGQGVNEQYF. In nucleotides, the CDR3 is TGTGCCAGCTCACCACAGGGACAGGGGGTTAACGAGCAGTACTTC.

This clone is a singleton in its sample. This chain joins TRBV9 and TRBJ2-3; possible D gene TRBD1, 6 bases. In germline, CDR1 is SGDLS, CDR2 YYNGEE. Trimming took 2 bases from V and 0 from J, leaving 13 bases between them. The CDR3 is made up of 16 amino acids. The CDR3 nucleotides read TGTGCCAGCAGCGTGGAGGACAGATTTAGCACAGATACGCAGTATTTT. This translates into CASSVEDRFSTDTQYF.

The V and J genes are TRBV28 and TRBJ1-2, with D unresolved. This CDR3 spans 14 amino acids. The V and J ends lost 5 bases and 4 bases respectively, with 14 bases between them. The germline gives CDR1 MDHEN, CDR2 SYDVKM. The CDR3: CASSGESKGYGYTF. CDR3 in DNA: TGTGCCAGCAGTGGGGAGTCTAAGGGCTATGGCTACACCTTC.

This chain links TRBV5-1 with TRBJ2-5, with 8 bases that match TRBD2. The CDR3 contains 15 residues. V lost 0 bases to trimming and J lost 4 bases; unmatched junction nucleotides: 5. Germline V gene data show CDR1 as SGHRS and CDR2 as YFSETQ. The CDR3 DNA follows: TGCGCCAGCAGCTTGGTCGGGGGGGCAGGAGAGACCCAGTACTTC. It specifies CASSLVGGAGETQYF. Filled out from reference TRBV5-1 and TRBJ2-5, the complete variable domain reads KAGVTQTPRYLIKTRGQQVTLSCSPISGHRSVSWYQQTPGQGLQFLFEYFSETQRNKGNFPGRFSGRQFSNSRSEMNVSTLELGDSALYLCASSLVGGAGETQYFGPGTRLLVL.

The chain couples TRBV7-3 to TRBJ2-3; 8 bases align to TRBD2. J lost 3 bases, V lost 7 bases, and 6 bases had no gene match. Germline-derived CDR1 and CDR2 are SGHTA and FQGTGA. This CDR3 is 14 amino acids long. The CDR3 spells CASTRGGPTDTQYF. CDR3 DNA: TGTGCCAGCACCCGGGGGGGGCCAACAGATACGCAGTATTTT.

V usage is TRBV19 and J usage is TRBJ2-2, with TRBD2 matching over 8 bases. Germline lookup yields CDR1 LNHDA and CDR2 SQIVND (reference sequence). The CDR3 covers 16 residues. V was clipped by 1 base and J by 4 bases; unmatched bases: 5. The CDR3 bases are TGTGCCAGTAGTATAGGGAGCGGGAGCACCACCGGGGAGCTGTTTTTT. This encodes CASSIGSGSTTGELFF.

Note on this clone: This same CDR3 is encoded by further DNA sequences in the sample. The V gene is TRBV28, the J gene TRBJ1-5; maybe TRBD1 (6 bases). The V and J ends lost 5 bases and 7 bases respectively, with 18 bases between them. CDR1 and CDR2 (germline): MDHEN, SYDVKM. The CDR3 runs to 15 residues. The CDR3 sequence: CASSTTGANNQPQHF. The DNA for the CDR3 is TGTGCCAGCAGTACAACGGGGGCCAACAACCAGCCCCAGCATTTT.

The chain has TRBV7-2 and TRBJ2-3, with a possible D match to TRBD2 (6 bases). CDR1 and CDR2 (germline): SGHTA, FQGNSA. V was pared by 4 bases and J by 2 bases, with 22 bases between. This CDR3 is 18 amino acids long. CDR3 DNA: TGTGCCAGCAGCTGGGGAGGCCCTCGCGGGGTATCCACAGATACGCAGTATTTT. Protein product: CASSWGGPRGVSTDTQYF.